The 20 T cell receptor beta chains below all came from one sample that was sequenced in a study of CD8 T cells in ankylosing spondylitis. Broader study findings: It appeared that ankylosing spondylitis blood was characterized by a TCR beta motif of about eight highly homologous variants.

TCRdb called the 5' RACE reads again in MiXCR, with one record for every CDR3 protein. Of more than 600,000 distinct CDR3 sequences listed, roughly 19% are singletons. No antigen is known for these receptors. Sequenced sample: blood, either unsorted or a sorted T cell fraction (not recorded which). The receptors derive from a male donor with ankylosing spondylitis.

The genes are TRBV11-2 and TRBJ2-1; TRBD1 matches 9 bases. Germline loops: CDR1 SGHAT, CDR2 FQNNGV. J lost 6 bases, V lost 0 bases, and 15 bases had no gene match. The CDR3 is made up of 19 amino acids. The CDR3 DNA follows: TGTGCCAGCAGCTTAGATTACGACAGGGGGAGACAAAGGAGCAATGAGCAGTTCTTC. Translated, it gives CASSLDYDRGRQRSNEQFF.

This clonotype was found many times. The chain employs TRBV3-1 and TRBJ2-7; D ambiguous. The CDR3 runs 11 residues. Germline CDR1 is LGHDT and CDR2 is YNNKEL (reference sequence). The V and J ends lost 8 bases and 4 bases respectively, with 9 bases between them. The CDR3 sequence: CASGNSYEQYF. CDR3 DNA: TGTGCCAGCGGCAACTCATACGAGCAGTACTTC.

The genes are TRBV25-1 and TRBJ2-3; TRBD2 might be the D (6 bases). The CDR3 loop spans 15 amino acids. The germline CDR1 and CDR2 sequences are MGHDK and SYGVNS. V dropped 3 bases and J dropped 6 bases, with 16 bases sitting between them. CDR3 nucleotide sequence: TGTGCCAGCAGTGATTCGGGACTGGGCTTCGATACGCAGTATTTT. Encoded protein: CASSDSGLGFDTQYF.

V and J are TRBV7-9 and TRBJ2-3; tentative D call: TRBD2 (6 bases). The germline V and J ends were trimmed by 5 bases and 0 bases, with 12 bases remaining between them. The CDR3 runs 15 residues. Germline CDR1 reads SEHNR; CDR2 reads FQNEAQ (reference sequence). CDR3 DNA: TGTGCCAGCAGCCGATCTAGCGCGAGCACAGATACGCAGTATTTT. Its translation is CASSRSSASTDTQYF.

This clonotype was counted a few times. V usage is TRBV5-6 and J usage is TRBJ2-3; D remains ambiguous. This CDR3 is 15 amino acids long. From germline, CDR1 is SGHDT and CDR2 YYEEEE. V was clipped by 1 base and J by 2 bases, with 11 bases between them. CDR3: CASSLTAFPTDTQYF. In DNA, the CDR3 is TGTGCCAGCAGCTTGACAGCTTTCCCCACAGATACGCAGTATTTT.

This clonotype has more than one count but fewer than ten. The chain is built from TRBV7-8 and TRBJ2-1; 8 bases agree with TRBD2. V was clipped by 1 base and J by 7 bases; unmatched bases: 12. Germline CDR1 SGHVS, CDR2 FQNEAQ. This CDR3 has 17 residues. The CDR3 is CASSLEGSSGRTNEQFF. The DNA of the CDR3 is TGTGCCAGCAGCTTAGAGGGCAGCAGCGGGAGAACGAATGAGCAGTTCTTC.

The chain uses TRBV15 and TRBJ2-7; 10 bases map to TRBD1. Per germline, CDR1 LNHNV and CDR2 YYDKDF (reference sequence). J lost 7 bases, V lost 1 base, and 10 bases had no gene match. The CDR3 consists of 16 residues. The CDR3 region is CATSRGGQGKRREQYF. The CDR3 nucleotides are TGTGCCACCAGCAGAGGGGGACAGGGGAAGAGGAGGGAGCAGTACTTC.

This clonotype has a count of ten or more. The gene calls are TRBV11-3 and TRBJ2-2; TRBD1 agrees at 11 bases. CDR3 size: 15 residues. Germline loops: CDR1 SGHNT, CDR2 YENEEA. Trimming took 5 bases from V and 6 from J; bases not matched to a gene: 5. Here the CDR3 reads CASSPQGQGAGELFF. The CDR3 DNA reads as TGTGCCAGCAGCCCCCAGGGACAGGGGGCCGGGGAGCTGTTTTTT.

The chain is built from TRBV7-9 and TRBJ2-5, with TRBD1 identical over 10 bases. After removal of 4 bases from V and 4 bases from J, the junction contained 9 bases not matched to a gene. This CDR3 spans 16 amino acids. Germline V gene sequence: CDR1 SEHNR, CDR2 FQNEAQ (reference sequence). CDR3: CASSYSPGQGIETQYF. The CDR3 coding sequence is TGTGCCAGCAGCTACTCCCCGGGACAGGGGATAGAGACCCAGTACTTC.

The chain couples TRBV12-3 or TRBV12-4 to TRBJ2-1; D not resolved. Trimming stripped 4 bases from V and 5 bases from J, with 9 bases between. The CDR3 loop spans 13 amino acids. The CDR3, as DNA: TGTGCCAGCAGTTGGTTAAGGAACAATGAGCAGTTCTTC. Translated, it gives CASSWLRNNEQFF.

This clonotype was seen a handful of times. The genes are TRBV12-3 or TRBV12-4 and TRBJ1-2, with TRBD1 matching over 11 bases. This CDR3 contains 16 residues. Trimming cost V 2 bases and J 2 bases; bases outside gene matches: 4. The CDR3 region has the DNA TGTGCCAGCAGTTTAATTTGGGACAGGGGGAACTATGGCTACACCTTC. It codes for CASSLIWDRGNYGYTF.

The V gene is TRBV4-2, the J gene TRBJ1-1; D gene uncertain. The CDR3 runs 13 residues. Looked up from germline, CDR1 is LGHNA and CDR2 is YNFKEQ. Trimming shortened V by 1 base and J by 5 bases, and 8 bases separated the two germline ends. The CDR3 region is CASSQGAWTEAFF. In DNA form, the CDR3 reads TGTGCCAGCAGCCAAGGGGCGTGGACTGAAGCTTTCTTT.

The V call is TRBV20-1, the J call TRBJ1-1; D gene unclear. Germline-derived CDR1 and CDR2 are DFQATT and SNEGSKA (reference sequence). V lost 0 bases to trimming and J lost 6 bases, with 17 bases between them. This CDR3 is 15 amino acids long. CDR3 in amino acids: CSARDPVSGRAEAFF. DNA of the CDR3: TGCAGTGCTAGAGATCCCGTCTCGGGGAGGGCTGAAGCTTTCTTT.

V usage is TRBV5-1 and J usage is TRBJ2-2; possible D gene TRBD2, 5 bases. Looked up from germline, CDR1 is SGHRS and CDR2 is YFSETQ. CDR3 length equals 13 residues. The V and J ends lost 0 bases and 7 bases respectively, with 7 bases between them. The CDR3 protein is CASSLEEGGELFF. The CDR3 DNA reads as TGCGCCAGCAGCTTGGAAGAGGGCGGGGAGCTGTTTTTT. The full variable domain, rest sourced from reference TRBV5-1 and TRBJ2-2, is KAGVTQTPRYLIKTRGQQVTLSCSPISGHRSVSWYQQTPGQGLQFLFEYFSETQRNKGNFPGRFSGRQFSNSRSEMNVSTLELGDSALYLCASSLEEGGELFFGEGSRLTVL.

In its sample, this clonotype was seen many times. The chain is built from TRBV3-1 and TRBJ1-1, with D hard to call. The CDR3 extends over 14 amino acids. Between the trimmed V and J ends, which lost 1 base and 4 bases, there was a span of 10 bases. Germline-derived CDR1 and CDR2 are LGHDT and YNNKEL (reference sequence). CDR3 sequence: CASSQAGSGTEAFF. The CDR3 nucleotides are TGTGCCAGCAGCCAAGCGGGCAGTGGCACTGAAGCTTTCTTT. Full variable domain (remainder filled in from reference TRBV3-1 and TRBJ1-1): DTAVSQTPKYLVTQMGNDKSIKCEQNLGHDTMYWYKQDSKKFLKIMFSYNNKELIINETVPNRFSPKSPDKAHLNLHINSLELGDSAVYFCASSQAGSGTEAFFGQGTRLTVV.

This clonotype showed up just a few times. V gene TRBV20-1 combines with J gene TRBJ2-3, with D tentatively TRBD2 (5 bases). This CDR3 comprises 14 residues. Per the germline V gene, CDR1 is DFQATT and CDR2 is SNEGSKA (reference sequence). V was clipped by 0 bases and J by 2 bases, with 9 bases between them. The CDR3 loop reads CSAREEDFTDTQYF. CDR3 DNA sequence: TGCAGTGCTAGAGAGGAGGACTTCACAGATACGCAGTATTTT.

This clonotype was found many times. The chain has TRBV20-1 and TRBJ1-5; tentative D call: TRBD1 (6 bases). The CDR3 is 13 amino acids. The V and J ends lost 3 bases and 4 bases respectively, with 10 bases between them. The germline gives CDR1 DFQATT, CDR2 SNEGSKA (reference sequence). CDR3 nucleotides: TGCAGTGCTAGGGTGGGGACAAATCAGCCCCAGCATTTT. This gives the protein CSARVGTNQPQHF.

This chain connects TRBV2 to TRBJ2-4, with a weak D call TRBD2 (5 bases). CDR1 is SNHLY and CDR2 is FYNNEI in the germline V gene. Trimming stripped 4 bases from V and 7 bases from J, with 17 bases between. This CDR3 contains 15 residues. CDR3 sequence (DNA): TGTGCCAGCAGTGCGCGGACCTTAGGAGGTAACATTCAGTACTTC. Protein product: CASSARTLGGNIQYF.

This chain links TRBV5-6 with TRBJ2-7; TRBD1 aligns across 8 bases. Germline-derived CDR1 and CDR2 are SGHDT and YYEEEE. Trimming at V came to 3 bases and at J to 2 bases, leaving 7 bases not matched to a gene. The CDR3 loop spans 15 amino acids. DNA for the CDR3: TGTGCCAGCAGCTCCGGGACAGGTCCCACCTACGAGCAGTACTTC. It yields the protein CASSSGTGPTYEQYF.

This chain uses TRBV5-1 with TRBJ2-3; 7 bases align to TRBD2. The CDR3 runs 17 residues. The V gene end was trimmed by 0 bases and the J gene end by 2 bases; junction bases not matched to a gene: 9. CDR1 is SGHRS, CDR2 YFSETQ, per germline. The CDR3 reads CASSLARGRGPTDTQYF. The CDR3 region has the DNA TGCGCCAGCAGCTTGGCCAGAGGGAGGGGCCCCACAGATACGCAGTATTTT. Drawing the rest from reference TRBV5-1 and TRBJ2-3, the complete variable domain is KAGVTQTPRYLIKTRGQQVTLSCSPISGHRSVSWYQQTPGQGLQFLFEYFSETQRNKGNFPGRFSGRQFSNSRSEMNVSTLELGDSALYLCASSLARGRGPTDTQYFGPGTRLTVL.